Presented here are 22 T cell receptor beta chains from one specimen sequenced in a study of CD8 T cells in ankylosing spondylitis. TCRdb passed the 5' RACE reads through MiXCR, listing each CDR3 protein once. The sample carries some 340,000 distinct CDR3 sequences, 14% to 15% recorded once. Source material: blood, either unsorted or a sorted T cell fraction (not recorded which). The receptors originated from a male donor with ankylosing spondylitis or in good health (not recorded which).

The V gene is TRBV4-2, the J gene TRBJ2-1; the match to TRBD2 covers 11 bases. V shed 2 bases and J 9 bases; nucleotides not matched to a gene: 3. Germline V gives CDR1 LGHNA, CDR2 YNFKEQ. CDR3 length: 14 amino acids. CDR3 bases: TGTGCCAGCAGCCAACTTAGCGGGAGGGGTGAGCAGTTCTTC. It specifies CASSQLSGRGEQFF.

The table lists this clonotype with a few counts. CDR3 nucleotides: TGTGCCAGCAGCTTAGACAGGGGGCCTGAAGGCTACACCTTC. It translates to CASSLDRGPEGYTF. The chain carries TRBV7-8 and TRBJ1-2; 9 positions match TRBD1. CDR1 and CDR2 (germline): SGHVS, FQNEAQ. Unmatched junction bases numbered 5, after V lost 1 base and J lost 8 bases. The length of the CDR3 is 14 residues.

This chain connects TRBV4-1 to TRBJ2-1, with TRBD2 identical over 8 bases. The J segment lost 5 bases and the V segment lost 1 base, leaving 7 bases of the junction unmatched. CDR1 and CDR2 from the germline V gene are MGHRA and YSYEKL. The length of the CDR3 is 16 residues. CDR3 sequence (DNA): TGCGCCAGCAGCCAAGGAAGGACTAGCTGGAACAATGAGCAGTTCTTC. Translation gives CASSQGRTSWNNEQFF.

This clonotype was found many times. This chain connects TRBV4-1 to TRBJ1-5; 12 bases map to TRBD1. The CDR3 extends over 17 amino acids. V lost 4 bases and J lost 5; bases outside the gene matches: 9. Germline CDR1 reads MGHRA; CDR2 reads YSYEKL. CDR3 bases: TGCGCCAGCAGCCTGACAAGGGACAGGGGGCGCGATCAGCCCCAGCATTTT. Translated: CASSLTRDRGRDQPQHF.

There are a few counts of this clonotype. The V call is TRBV11-2, the J call TRBJ2-2; TRBD1 aligns across 8 bases. Germline CDR1 and CDR2: SGHAT and FQNNGV. V gave up 4 bases and J gave up 3 bases; unmatched junction bases: 4. CDR3 length: 15 residues. The CDR3 DNA follows: TGTGCCAGCAGCTCCCAGGGGGCGGACACCGGGGAGCTGTTTTTT. Translated, it gives CASSSQGADTGELFF.

The chain couples TRBV9 to TRBJ2-1; 12 bases line up with TRBD2. This CDR3 comprises 13 residues. In germline, CDR1 is SGDLS, CDR2 YYNGEE. The V segment lost 2 bases and the J segment 16 bases; nucleotides outside the gene matches: 7. The CDR3 coding sequence is TGTGCCAGCAGCGTGACTAGCGGGGGTCCCCCTTTCTTC. Protein product: CASSVTSGGPPFF.

The rearrangement links TRBV27 to TRBJ2-7; TRBD1 or TRBD2 may be the D gene (5 bases each). From germline, CDR1 is MNHEY and CDR2 SMNVEV (reference sequence). Deletions cut 6 bases from V and 2 bases from J, with 14 bases between. The CDR3 has 14 residues. Here the CDR3 DNA reads TGTGCCAGCAGCCCGGGACCCACAACCTACGAGCAGTACTTC. Encoded protein: CASSPGPTTYEQYF.

This clonotype was detected a few times. This sequence joins TRBV3-1 and TRBJ2-3; D possibly corresponds to TRBD1 (5 bases). The CDR3 totals 13 residues. The V gene lost 2 bases and the J gene lost 4 bases, with 7 bases spanning the gap. CDR1 is LGHDT and CDR2 is YNNKEL in the germline V gene (reference sequence). CDR3 amino acids: CASSQLQADTQYF. The CDR3 bases are TGTGCCAGCAGCCAACTACAGGCAGATACGCAGTATTTT.

The chain uses TRBV6-1 and TRBJ1-4; 8 bases are shared with TRBD1. V lost 6 bases and J lost 4; bases outside the gene matches: 7. Germline V gene data show CDR1 as MNHNS and CDR2 as SASEGT. The CDR3 sequence is 15 residues long. CDR3 sequence reads: CASRTGTGHNEKLFF. In nucleotides, the CDR3 is TGTGCCAGCAGAACCGGGACAGGTCATAATGAAAAACTGTTTTTT.

V gene TRBV5-1 combines with J gene TRBJ1-5; D possibly corresponds to TRBD1 (5 bases). Germline assignment: CDR1 SGHRS and CDR2 YFSETQ. V was cut by 4 bases and J by 7 bases, with 15 bases left in between. This CDR3 comprises 14 residues. The CDR3 region has the DNA TGCGCCAGCAGCCTAGACAGCTATTACCAGCCCCAGCATTTT. This encodes CASSLDSYYQPQHF.

The V gene is TRBV11-1, the J gene TRBJ2-1, with TRBD2 matching over 13 bases. Germline V CDR1 and CDR2: SGHAT, FQDESV (reference sequence). The CDR3 length is 20 residues. Trimming at V came to 6 bases and at J to 6 bases, leaving 20 bases not matched to a gene. CDR3 in DNA: TGTGCCAGCAGGCGACCCGGGACTAGCGGGATCGGGGATTTAAGCAATGAGCAGTTCTTC. Translated, it gives CASRRPGTSGIGDLSNEQFF.

At least ten counts were recorded for this clonotype. V gene TRBV29-1 combines with J gene TRBJ1-1; 7 bases are a match to TRBD1. From germline, CDR1 is SQVTM and CDR2 ANQGSEA. This CDR3 is 14 amino acids long. V was pared by 4 bases and J by 0 bases, with 5 bases of the junction left unmatched. The CDR3 is CSVVRQGLNTEAFF. The CDR3 bases are TGCAGCGTTGTGAGACAGGGACTGAACACTGAAGCTTTCTTT.

This clonotype was seen ten or more times. The chain is built from TRBV5-1 and TRBJ2-5; 9 nucleotides align to TRBD2. Germline V CDR1 and CDR2: SGHRS, YFSETQ. Trimming removed 0 bases from V and 1 base from J; junction bases left unmatched: 4. The CDR3 totals 16 residues. The DNA for the CDR3 is TGCGCCAGCAGCTTGGGACTAGCGGATACCCAAGAGACCCAGTACTTC. Protein sequence: CASSLGLADTQETQYF.

This chain joins TRBV5-1 and TRBJ2-7, with D tentatively TRBD1 or TRBD2 (5 bases each). The CDR3 is 15 residues long. V gave up 1 base and J gave up 3 bases, with 14 bases separating them. The germline V gene encodes CDR1 SGHRS and CDR2 YFSETQ. The CDR3 region has the DNA TGCGCCAGCAGCTTGCTGGGGGACCTCAACTACGAGCAGTACTTC. This codes for CASSLLGDLNYEQYF.

The sample holds one count of this clonotype. This chain connects TRBV4-1 to TRBJ2-3; D might be TRBD2 (5 bases). The ends were cut back, 4 bases at V and 7 bases at J, with 15 bases in the middle. The CDR3 length is 14 residues. In germline, CDR1 is MGHRA, CDR2 YSYEKL. The CDR3 region is CASSRGLERNTQYF. The CDR3 DNA sequence: TGCGCCAGCAGCCGGGGTTTGGAGCGGAATACGCAGTATTTT.

The chain joins TRBV4-1 to TRBJ1-2, with unresolved D. The V gene lost 0 bases and the J gene lost 8 bases, with 16 bases spanning the gap. The germline gives CDR1 MGHRA, CDR2 YSYEKL. The CDR3 spans 15 residues. The CDR3 nucleotides read TGCGCCAGCAGCCAAGATCTAGTGGGCTTAGGGGGCTACACCTTC. Protein: CASSQDLVGLGGYTF.

This chain joins TRBV19 and TRBJ2-2; TRBD2 matches 7 bases. CDR1 and CDR2 (germline): LNHDA, SQIVND (reference sequence). V lost 5 bases to trimming and J lost 5 bases; unmatched junction nucleotides: 5. This CDR3 is built from 14 residues. CDR3 amino acids: CASSATGGTGELFF. The DNA for the CDR3 is TGTGCCAGTAGTGCAACCGGGGGGACCGGGGAGCTGTTTTTT.

This clonotype showed up just a few times. The chain joins TRBV20-1 to TRBJ2-3; 12 nucleotides agree with TRBD2. The V gene's germline CDR1 is DFQATT and CDR2 SNEGSKA (reference sequence). The CDR3 has 17 residues. Trimming took 6 bases from V and 2 from J; bases not matched to a gene: 12. CDR3: CSAPPQLAGGFTDTQYF. As DNA, the CDR3 is TGCAGTGCCCCCCCTCAACTAGCGGGGGGATTCACAGATACGCAGTATTTT.

This clonotype appeared a few times. The chain links TRBV7-9 to TRBJ2-3; 7 nucleotides align to TRBD1. The CDR3 is 15 residues long. Unmatched junction bases numbered 4, after V lost 2 bases and J lost 2 bases. CDR1 and CDR2 from the germline V gene are SEHNR and FQNEAQ (reference sequence). CDR3 sequence reads: CASSLTGTDTDTQYF. CDR3 in DNA: TGTGCCAGCAGCTTAACCGGGACAGACACAGATACGCAGTATTTT.

The CDR3: CAISESSPGLGGQYF. CDR3 nucleotide sequence: TGTGCCATCAGTGAGTCGTCCCCGGGGCTCGGCGGGCAGTACTTC. This chain uses TRBV10-3 with TRBJ2-7; D may correspond to TRBD1 or TRBD2 (5 bases each). The V gene's germline CDR1 is ENHRY and CDR2 SYGVKD. Trimming took 0 bases from V and 9 from J, leaving 18 bases between them. CDR3 length: 15 residues.

The chain links TRBV6-1 to TRBJ2-2; D uncertain. Looked up from germline, CDR1 is MNHNS and CDR2 is SASEGT. Trimming shortened V by 6 bases and J by 3 bases, and 17 bases separated the two germline ends. This CDR3 is 16 amino acids long. This CDR3 reads CASRPQIGQDTGELFF. CDR3 DNA: TGTGCCAGCAGACCACAGATCGGGCAGGACACCGGGGAGCTGTTTTTT.

This rearrangement joins TRBV4-1 to TRBJ2-1; 7 bases are a match to TRBD2. Germline assignment: CDR1 MGHRA and CDR2 YSYEKL. The V and J ends lost 0 bases and 5 bases, in that order; junction bases with no gene match: 4. This CDR3 region has 15 residues. CDR3 sequence reads: CASSQETLADNEQFF. The CDR3 DNA reads TGCGCCAGCAGCCAAGAAACTCTAGCGGACAATGAGCAGTTCTTC.